This T cell receptor beta chain came from a study of post-analysis software for immune sequencing data (dated by TCRdb to between 2015 and 2017). Turning to the overall study: Relapsing-remitting, secondary progressive and progressive-relapsing multiple sclerosis were recorded as disease courses, and subtype annotation was lacking for some patients. The patient repertoires were compared against roughly 12 previously published healthy control repertoires obtained from donors aged roughly 6 to 28 years. A subset of samples was prepared in parallel using single-end sample barcoding, then pooled and co-amplified after Illumina adapter ligation. Results the study describes overall, beyond this receptor: The control group was slightly older than the multiple sclerosis patient group. Direct clustering with F measure showed strong co-clustering of samples prepared in the same batch, prompting a batch-effect correction. Significantly higher frequencies in patients than in controls were found for about 5 TRBV segments, including TRBV5-6, TRBV5-1 and TRBV20-1. Normalized Chao1 diversity was significantly lower in multiple sclerosis patients than controls, suggesting substantial peripheral T-cell clonal expansion.

To demonstrate the VDJtools post-analysis software, the study profiled TCR beta repertoires from the peripheral blood of about a dozen young patients with multiple sclerosis. The multiple sclerosis patients were children and adolescents between roughly 6 and 17 years of age. Library creation used PCR. Sequencing took place on an Illumina HiSeq 2500. Unique molecular identifiers were incorporated into TCR beta cDNA libraries to reduce PCR and sequencing biases. Every 1 to 10 million input T cells yielded approximately 500,000 cDNA molecules, meaning each molecule approximated one T cell. The patient libraries were prepared and sequenced with the same protocol used for the earlier healthy control dataset. Samples belonging to the same batch were prepared together, multiplexed and sequenced on a shared HiSeq lane. Per the original workflow: MIGEC was used to process the raw barcoded reads, and molecular identifier groups with only a single read were discarded before consensus assembly and CDR3 extraction. Clonotype tables were post-analysed with VDJtools, and diversity was normalized by down-sampling all datasets to the smallest sample size. Repertoire overlap clustering matched CDR3 amino acid but not nucleotide sequences to correct batch-related cross-sample contamination. Using fastp at Q25 and MiXCR, TCRdb reprocessed the public reads and kept productive beta chains. Merged by CDR3 protein, the rows form single entries marked with the most common genes and DNA. TCRdb, rather than the study authors, made the V and J calls. The sample yields roughly 540,000 distinct CDR3 sequences; roughly 34% were counted once. The top ten constitute about 6% of the sample.

Concerning this clonotype itself: Its antigen specificity is not known. Within one base of it there is no much larger clone, and no base qualities were kept.

The germline V end is reduced by 0 bases and the J end by 4 bases; junction bases left unmatched: 7. The germline V gene gives CDR1 as MGHRA and CDR2 as YSYEKL. From cysteine to phenylalanine, the CDR3 is 16 amino acids long. The DNA shown is the 48-base CDR3, in frame from base 1. The chain couples TRBV4-1 to TRBJ2-5, and 8 junction bases match TRBD2. This TCR came from a girl between 2 and 17 years old with multiple sclerosis. Sequenced material: blood. The CDR3: CASSQEPRGVGETQYF. The DNA sequence is given as TGCGCCAGCAGCCAAGAGCCGCGGGGGGTTGGAGAGACCCAGTACTTC.